This T cell receptor (beta chain) was identified in a study of shared clonotypes between healthy human individuals. Whole-study findings and limits: Among non-shared clonotypes, generation probabilities were lower than among those shared by all four donors. Approximately 4.6% of naive CD4 clonotypes were common to several donors.

Germline V gene lookup returns CDR1 GTSNPN and CDR2 SVGIG (reference sequence). J lost 5 bases, V lost 5 bases, and 11 bases had no gene match. CDR3 length: 15 residues. A single count supports this clone. Its antigen is unidentified. The naive CD8 population came from CD45RO-negative cells selected for CCR7, without terminally differentiated effector memory CD45RA+ cells. Sequenced by immunoSEQ multiplex PCR; TCRdb stores in-frame clones only, minus some. This sample carries about 550,000 clones, about 95% of them seen once, and the ten largest clones take roughly 0.1%. Material: naive CD8+ T cells sorted from blood. The receptor's source is a woman in her twenties or thirties in good health. V is TRBV30 and J is TRBJ2-1; 8 bases fit TRBD2. The CDR3 is CAWEAGLGINNEQFF. As DNA, the CDR3 is TGTGCCTGGGAGGCGGGACTAGGGATAAACAATGAGCAGTTCTTC.